Listed below are T cell receptor beta chains from one sample, sequenced in a study of siplizumab effects on memory and regulatory T cells. The method was immunoSEQ multiplex PCR; TCRdb's version includes in-frame clones alone and lacks a portion of them. The data show approximately 94,000 clones, roughly 96% seen once. The sequencing sample was made of naive CD4+ T cells sorted from blood. Every receptor here comes from a human donor in good health. The conserved cysteine and the conserved F or W are not part of the CDR3 here. The order of the fields is CDR3 length, V gene, CDR3 protein.

13 TRBV18 ASSLARVNTGELF
13 TRBV2 ASSDLRTGNSGYT
12 TRBV6-6 ASTGQGRTDTQY
14 TRBV19 ASSTLRVGGSYEQY
13 TRBV6-6 ASSPRDRVTDTQY
13 TRBV27 ASSYIAGAQETQY
12 TRBV7-3 ASSLQRGTDTQY
12 TRBV5-1 ASSASTGTGELF
11 TRBV19 ASSRQGPTGYT
12 TRBV5-1 ASSLVLAPNEQF
12 TRBV6-5 ASSQVLGDYGYT
14 TRBV28 ASSPGSLTGANVLT
8 TRBV7-6 ASPREKLF
14 TRBV27 ASSSQGGVSNQPQH
14 TRBV4-3 ASSRGSGTVNTEAF
12 TRBV10-3 AISGSGSNQPQH
13 TRBV10-3 AIRQGQGNQETQY
13 TRBV11-3 ASSDPGLIYNEQF
11 TRBV9 ASTTGTGNGYT
13 TRBV11-3 ASSSASGYTDTQY
14 TRBV7-2 ASSLGGSSYNSPLH
12 TRBV28 ASRAAGGIFGYT
13 TRBV5-1 ASSFWGISYNEQF
13 TRBV21-1 ASTPRREAKNIQY
14 TRBV19 ASTLQGQGWNQPQH
10 TRBV4-1 ASSRDTYGYT
10 TRBV10-1 ASGQDPDTQY
12 TRBV5-1 ASSLVGGTYEQY
13 TRBV28 ASSFTDSRGNIQY
11 TRBV10-3 AISGASGREQY
14 TRBV6-1 ASSEGLRGRNYGYT
15 TRBV4-3 ASSLQRLAGNTGELF
13 TRBV4-1 ASSQDWGYTDTQY
14 TRBV7-9 ASSLLPRTGSEKLF
12 TRBV5-4 ASSIVGTGNTIY
13 TRBV21-1 ASSKLGRSSYEQY
12 TRBV7-2 ASGPGTHNSPLH
11 TRBV11-2 ASSSDRNTEAF
12 TRBV2 ASGPPGAIYGYT
12 TRBV10-3 AIRTGPDTNEQF
12 TRBV9 ASSVDSVNTEAF